This entry lists 20 T cell receptor beta chains sequenced from one sample in a study of breast tumors, draining lymph nodes, adjacent tissues. Each CDR3 protein is one row after TCRdb ran MiXCR on the multiplex PCR reads. The data contain approximately 180,000 distinct CDR3 sequences, 30% to 35% of them seen just once; the ten biggest clones take up 3.8%. The lymph nodes were axillary draining lymph nodes from breast cancer patients. Material: axillary lymph node tissue. These receptors all come from a female donor with breast cancer. Some clones in this sample may be carry-over from other donors' samples.

This clonotype has a count of ten or more. The J gene is TRBJ1-2, the V gene TRBV6-1; D not resolved. There are 12 residues in the CDR3. CDR1 MNHNS and CDR2 SASEGT come from the germline V gene. V was pared by 1 base and J by 7 bases, with 7 bases between. CDR3: CASSEVRAGYTF. CDR3 DNA sequence: TGTGCCAGCAGTGAAGTGAGGGCTGGCTACACCTTC.

This clonotype was counted ten times or more. This chain connects TRBV6-6 to TRBJ2-7; 9 nucleotides align to TRBD2. The CDR3 covers 13 residues. CDR1 and CDR2 (germline): MNHNY, SVGAGI (reference sequence). V lost 5 bases to trimming and J lost 4 bases; unmatched junction nucleotides: 3. The CDR3 sequence: CASSRREGYEQYF. The CDR3 coding sequence is TGTGCCAGCAGTCGGCGGGAGGGGTACGAGCAGTACTTC.

Comment on this clonotype: One end of the junction varies from germline; a read error may be responsible. V and J are TRBV20-1 and TRBJ1-6; D call uncertain. Per germline, CDR1 DFQATT and CDR2 SNEGSKA (reference sequence). This CDR3 has 11 amino acids. Here the CDR3 reads CSATQALPPPF. The CDR3 DNA reads TGCAGTGCCACCCAGGCCCTCCCCCCCCCCTTT.

The CDR3 sequence is CASASPLAGNEQFF. The CDR3 region has the DNA TGCGCCAGCGCCTCCCCCCTAGCGGGCAACGAGCAGTTCTTC. V usage is TRBV5-1 and J usage is TRBJ2-1, with 8 bases identical to TRBD2. The germline gives CDR1 SGHRS, CDR2 YFSETQ. The CDR3 spans 14 residues. The junction had 13 bases not matched to a gene; V was cut back by 7 bases and J by 10 bases. The full variable domain, rest sourced from reference TRBV5-1 and TRBJ2-1, is KAGVTQTPRYLIKTRGQQVTLSCSPISGHRSVSWYQQTPGQGLQFLFEYFSETQRNKGNFPGRFSGRQFSNSRSEMNVSTLELGDSALYLCASASPLAGNEQFFGPGTRLTVL.

This clonotype was detected many times. The gene calls are TRBV28 and TRBJ1-2; D not certain. The germline gives CDR1 MDHEN, CDR2 SYDVKM. The CDR3 is 13 residues long. Between the trimmed V and J ends, which lost 4 bases and 5 bases, there was a span of 11 bases. CDR3 sequence (DNA): TGTGCCAGCAGTTCCTGGGGATTTTATGGCTACACCTTC. The encoded protein is CASSSWGFYGYTF.

There are many counts of this clonotype. CDR3 in DNA: TGTGCCAGCAGTCCCCTGAGTGGATACAGGGAAGGTGACGAGCAGTACTTC. This translates into CASSPLSGYREGDEQYF. The chain is built from TRBV28 and TRBJ2-7; possibly TRBD1 for D (6 bases). Per germline, CDR1 MDHEN and CDR2 SYDVKM. V was trimmed by 5 bases and J by 5 bases, leaving 25 bases between them. The CDR3 loop spans 17 amino acids.

This clonotype was seen at least ten times. The chain uses TRBV6-2 or TRBV6-3 and TRBJ2-7, with D maybe TRBD2 (6 bases). Trimming stripped 8 bases from V and 4 bases from J, with 21 bases between. CDR1 is MNHEY, CDR2 SVGEGT, per germline. This CDR3 spans 15 amino acids. The CDR3 reads CASLSPGAGPYEQYF. CDR3 bases: TGTGCCAGCCTTTCCCCCGGGGCGGGACCATACGAGCAGTACTTC.

This clonotype was detected ten times or more. The V call is TRBV5-6, the J call TRBJ1-4; 9 nucleotides align to TRBD1. The CDR3 covers 15 residues. Germline V gene sequence: CDR1 SGHDT, CDR2 YYEEEE. V trimming: 4 bases; J trimming: 7 bases; junction bases outside the gene matches: 8. The CDR3 loop reads CASSGNRGRVEKLFF. Written as DNA, the CDR3 is TGTGCCAGCAGCGGGAACAGGGGGCGGGTTGAAAAACTGTTTTTT.

Regarding this clonotype: Possible read error: a much larger clone is one base away. The rearrangement links TRBV6-1 to TRBJ2-1, with D tentatively TRBD2 (6 bases). Germline V gives CDR1 MNHNS, CDR2 SASEGT. Trimming stripped 7 bases from V and 0 bases from J, with 16 bases between. The CDR3 extends over 16 amino acids. In nucleotides, the CDR3 is TGTGCCAGCACCCAACTAGCCGGTAGCTCCTACAATGAGCAGTTCTTC. Encoded protein: CASTQLAGSSYNEQFF.

The chain joins TRBV9 to TRBJ1-1; 8 bases map to TRBD1. The germline V gene has CDR1 SGDLS and CDR2 YYNGEE. The CDR3 covers 15 residues. The junction had 9 bases not matched to a gene; V was cut back by 2 bases and J by 6 bases. The CDR3 region has the DNA TGTGCCAGCAGCGTTCAGGGGGCTCCAACGGCTGAAGCTTTCTTT. Translating it yields CASSVQGAPTAEAFF.

Turning to this clonotype: The junction differs from germline at one of its ends, possibly a read error. The chain links TRBV5-5 to TRBJ1-1, with 8 bases fitting TRBD1. CDR3 size: 15 residues. Germline-derived CDR1 and CDR2 are SGHKS and YYEKEE (reference sequence). CDR3 amino acids: CASSKGQGMSTEAFF. The CDR3 DNA reads TGCGCCAGCAGCAAAGGACAGGGCATGAGCACTGAAGCTTTCTTT.

The rearrangement links TRBV25-1 to TRBJ1-2; 9 nucleotides line up with TRBD1. CDR3 length: 19 residues. The germline V gene encodes CDR1 MGHDK and CDR2 SYGVNS. The V gene end was trimmed by 4 bases and the J gene end by 1 base; junction bases not matched to a gene: 16. This CDR3 reads CASSGHGTGRRLFNYGYTF. CDR3 DNA sequence: TGTGCCAGCAGTGGTCACGGGACAGGGAGGAGGTTGTTTAACTATGGCTACACCTTC.

This clonotype was picked up many times. The genes are TRBV7-2 and TRBJ1-5; 8 nucleotides align to TRBD1. The CDR3 length is 13 residues. Germline lookup yields CDR1 SGHTA and CDR2 FQGNSA. Losses at the gene ends were 5 bases for V and 4 bases for J; bases not matched to a gene: 1. This CDR3 reads CASSRQGNQPQHF. CDR3 DNA sequence: TGTGCCAGCAGCAGACAGGGGAATCAGCCCCAGCATTTT.

This clonotype has ten or more counts. The chain combines TRBV2 with TRBJ1-2; the match to TRBD1 covers 7 bases. V lost 6 bases to trimming and J lost 0 bases; unmatched junction nucleotides: 1. The CDR3 contains 13 residues. Germline CDR1 and CDR2: SNHLY and FYNNEI. The CDR3 nucleotides read TGTGCCAGCAGCGGGACAGCTAACTATGGCTACACCTTC. This translates into CASSGTANYGYTF.

This clonotype came up a few times. The chain joins TRBV5-8 to TRBJ2-7; the D call may be TRBD1 or TRBD2 (5 bases each). Germline CDR1 SGHTS, CDR2 YDEGEE. CDR3 length: 15 amino acids. V lost 4 bases and J lost 5, with 19 bases in between. As DNA, the CDR3 is TGTGCCAGCAGCCGCCGAGCGGCAGGGATCCACGAGCAGTACTTC. Translation gives CASSRRAAGIHEQYF. The complete variable domain, with remaining parts taken from reference TRBV5-8 and TRBJ2-7, reads EAGVTQSPTHLIKTRGQQATLRCSPISGHTSVYWYQQALGLGLQFLLWYDEGEERNRGNFPPRFSGRQFPNYSSELNVNALELEDSALYLCASSRRAAGIHEQYFGPGTRLTVT.

This clonotype appeared many times. The rearrangement joins TRBV2 to TRBJ2-5; weak D call: TRBD1 (6 bases). Trimming removed 5 bases at V and 4 bases at J, with 14 bases between. Germline lookup yields CDR1 SNHLY and CDR2 FYNNEI. The CDR3 totals 14 residues. The CDR3, as DNA: TGTGCCAGCAGTTATAGAGGGGGTGGAGAGACCCAGTACTTC. This sequence encodes CASSYRGGGETQYF.

This clonotype was detected ten times or more. V is TRBV5-8 and J is TRBJ2-1; D gene unclear. Trimming took off 0 bases at V and 7 bases at J, with 11 bases between the two ends. The CDR3 is 14 amino acids. Germline CDR1 SGHTS, CDR2 YDEGEE. This CDR3 reads CASSLAVQKNEQFF. As DNA, the CDR3 is TGTGCCAGCAGCTTGGCCGTCCAGAAGAATGAGCAGTTCTTC.

In this sample, this clonotype is medium-sized. The chain carries TRBV19 and TRBJ2-6; 12 bases are shared with TRBD1. Germline assignment: CDR1 LNHDA and CDR2 SQIVND (reference sequence). CDR3 length: 20 amino acids. Losses at the gene ends were 1 base for V and 2 bases for J; bases not matched to a gene: 9. CDR3 protein: CASSIALTGTGGPGANVLTF. In DNA form, the CDR3 reads TGTGCCAGTAGTATAGCTCTCACCGGGACAGGGGGCCCTGGGGCCAACGTCCTGACTTTC. The full variable domain, rest sourced from reference TRBV19 and TRBJ2-6, is DGGITQSPKYLFRKEGQNVTLSCEQNLNHDAMYWYRQDPGQGLRLIYYSQIVNDFQKGDIAEGYSVSREKKESFPLTVTSAQKNPTAFYLCASSIALTGTGGPGANVLTFGAGSRLTVL.

This clonotype has at least ten counts. DNA for the CDR3: TGTGCCAGCAGCCAGAGGGCAGGGGGCGGGTATGGCTACACCTTC. This codes for CASSQRAGGGYGYTF. This chain uses TRBV3-1 with TRBJ1-2, with 8 bases identical to TRBD1. J was trimmed by 5 bases and V by 3 bases; bases with no gene match: 8. The CDR3 is made up of 15 amino acids. Germline V gene lookup returns CDR1 LGHDT and CDR2 YNNKEL (reference sequence).

In its sample, this clonotype was seen many times. The chain couples TRBV19 to TRBJ2-2, with 7 bases fitting TRBD1. Trimming took 7 bases from V and 8 from J; bases not matched to a gene: 13. The CDR3 is 15 residues long. Germline CDR1 reads LNHDA; CDR2 reads SQIVND (reference sequence). The CDR3 DNA follows: TGTGCCAGTAAGAGACAGGGCCCTCAGGCGGGGGAGCTGTTTTTT. Protein product: CASKRQGPQAGELFF.